This TCR beta chain was observed in a study of cytomegalovirus exposure and HLA in healthy donors. Study-level results: Segments of the TCR beta V type were, in most cases, productive about 90% or about 30% of the time in an earlier analysis. Sequencing probably produced one cluster of sequence variants that were highly shared.

Points on this clone: Its antigen is unidentified.

The CDR3 spans 16 residues. With V trimmed by 3 bases and J by 2 bases, 8 bases remained unmatched. CDR1 WSHSY and CDR2 SAAADI come from the germline V gene. PCR involved 60 Vbeta and 13 Jbeta primers. The protocol was immunoSEQ multiplex PCR, while the TCRdb copy is restricted to in-frame clones and leaves out a portion. The repertoire includes approximately 200,000 clones, approximately 81% of them detected once, and 1% to 1.5% sits in the top ten. Missing from this donor's record is the CMV serostatus. The genes are TRBV10-2 and TRBJ2-7; 9 nucleotides line up with TRBD2. The sample taken for sequencing was PBMCs. This receptor was identified in a human donor in good health. DNA of the CDR3: TGCGCCAGCAGTGATCCCCCATCTAGCGGGGCCTACGAGCAGTACTTC. Residues: CASSDPPSSGAYEQYF.